Listed below are T cell receptor beta chains from one sample, sequenced in a study of radiotherapy plus CTLA-4 blockade in lung cancer. Repertoires were generated with immunoSEQ multiplex PCR, while TCRdb's copy carries only in-frame clones and drops some. The sample holds under 100,000 clones; roughly four fifths are singletons and the top ten take more than 14%. The sequenced sample was peripheral blood, obtained from a patient treated with radiotherapy plus ipilimumab. All receptors derive from a human donor with non-small cell lung cancer that progressed on radiotherapy plus ipilimumab. The CDR3 runs from the conserved cysteine through the conserved F or W. A D gene is named only where the DNA matches it firmly. Some rows mark clone size as missing; the rest say once, few, many or name a class of expanded clone.

-	-	TRBV7-3	TRBJ2-1	TGTGCCAGCAGCCCCCAGGAGGCTAACAATGAGCAGTTCTTC	CASSPQEANNEQFF
TRBD2	-	TRBV5-1	TRBJ2-2	TGCGCCAGCGCCTACCCAGCGGGGGCCGGGGAGCTGTTTTTT	CASAYPAGAGELFF
-	-	TRBV9	TRBJ1-6	TGTGCCAGCAGCGCGGAGGGTTTTGGTAATTCACCCCTCCACTTT	CASSAEGFGNSPLHF
-	-	TRBV7-6	TRBJ2-3	TGTGCCAGCAGCTCCCCACAGGGTACCGGGGATACGCAGTATTTT	CASSSPQGTGDTQYF
TRBD2	-	TRBV6-5	TRBJ2-7	TGTGCCAGCAAGGCGGGGGACCCCTACGAGCAGTACTTC	CASKAGDPYEQYF
-	-	TRBV13	TRBJ1-5	TGTGCCAGCAGCTCACATAACGGCAATCAGCCCCAGCATTTT	CASSSHNGNQPQHF
TRBD1	-	TRBV30	TRBJ1-2	TGTGCCTGGAGTCCAACAGGGGCGGTTGGCTACACCTTC	CAWSPTGAVGYTF
-	-	TRBV2	TRBJ1-2	TGTGCCAGCAGTGAAAAGTACGGCTACACCTTC	CASSEKYGYTF
-	-	TRBV28	TRBJ1-5	TGTGCCAGCAGGGGGTATAGCAATCAGCCCCAGCATTTT	CASRGYSNQPQHF
TRBD2	-	TRBV30	TRBJ2-7	TGTGCCTGGAGTTTCGCCGGCCCAGGACTAGCGGGGAACTACGAGCAGTACTTC	CAWSFAGPGLAGNYEQYF
TRBD1	-	TRBV4-1	TRBJ1-1	TGCGCCAGCAGTTGGACAGGCTTGAACACTGAAGCTTTCTTT	CASSWTGLNTEAFF
-	-	TRBV9	TRBJ2-2	TGTGCCAGCAGCGCCCTAGCCAACACCGGGGAGCTGTTTTTT	CASSALANTGELFF
-	-	TRBV9	TRBJ1-1	TGTGCCAGCAGCCCGGGGGCAGGGGACACTGAAGCTTTCTTT	CASSPGAGDTEAFF
TRBD1	-	TRBV7-3	TRBJ2-2	TGTGCCAGCAGCCCCACCCGACAGGGTGGCACCGGGGAGCTGTTTTTT	CASSPTRQGGTGELFF
TRBD1	-	TRBV6-5	TRBJ1-2	TGTGCCAGCAGTTGGACAGGGGGCTCTTTCTACACCTTC	CASSWTGGSFYTF
-	-	TRBV19	TRBJ1-1	TGTGCCAGTAGTATACACCCGGGGAGATACACTGAAGCTTTCTTT	CASSIHPGRYTEAFF
-	few	TRBV16	TRBJ2-7	TGTGCCAGCAGCCCGTCTCCACTAGCATACGAGCAGTACTTC	CASSPSPLAYEQYF
TRBD2	-	TRBV23-1	TRBJ2-1	TGCGCCAGCAGTCTCCCTGGACTAGCGGGTGATAGCTCCTACAATGAGCAGTTCTTC	CASSLPGLAGDSSYNEQFF
-	-	TRBV5-7	TRBJ2-5	TGTGCCAGCAGCTACAGACAGCAAGAGACCCAGTACTTC	CASSYRQQETQYF
TRBD2	-	TRBV30	TRBJ2-3	TGTGCCTGGAGTGTATTTCTAGCGGGGTTAAGGAAAACAGATACGCAGTATTTT	CAWSVFLAGLRKTDTQYF
-	-	TRBV27	TRBJ2-2	TGTGCCAGCAGTTTTTACAGGGCGAACACCGGGGAGCTGTTTTTT	CASSFYRANTGELFF
TRBD2	-	TRBV7-3	TRBJ2-7	TGTGCCAGCAGCTTAACCCCGGGACTAGCGGGAGTGGACTACGAGCAGTACTTC	CASSLTPGLAGVDYEQYF
TRBD2	-	TRBV18	TRBJ2-1	TGTGCCAGCTCATTAGCGCTAGCGGGCACTGGGCTAAATGAGCAGTTCTTC	CASSLALAGTGLNEQFF
-	-	TRBV7-2	TRBJ2-2	TGTGCCAGCAGCCGGCGGGGACACCCCCCGGGGGAGCTGTTTTTT	CASSRRGHPPGELFF
-	-	TRBV7-3	TRBJ2-7	TGTGCCAGCAGCTTAAGTGGGGGGGCGTTCACCCCCTACGAGCAGTACTTC	CASSLSGGAFTPYEQYF
-	-	TRBV2	TRBJ1-4	TGTGCCAGCAGGATGGGGGGCGGGTATGAAAAACTGTTTTTT	CASRMGGGYEKLFF
TRBD2	-	TRBV10-3	TRBJ2-1	TGTGCCATCAGACTAGCGGGAGGGCCGGGCAATGAGCAGTTCTTC	CAIRLAGGPGNEQFF
-	-	TRBV5-1	TRBJ1-1	TGCGCCAGCAGCTCGCTACAGGCTGTGAACACTGAAGCTTTCTTT	CASSSLQAVNTEAFF
TRBD1	-	TRBV6-5	TRBJ1-2	TGTGCCAGCAGAGCAGGGGGTAGCTATGGCTACACCTTC	CASRAGGSYGYTF
-	-	TRBV29-1	TRBJ1-1	TGCAGCGTTGAGGGATATGAAGCTTTCTTT	CSVEGYEAFF
-	-	TRBV11-2	TRBJ2-2	TGTGCCAGCAGCTCGGTAACCGGGGAGCTGTTTTTT	CASSSVTGELFF
-	-	TRBV5-4	TRBJ1-2	TGTGCCAGCAGCTTGGCCGGTCAGCCCTATGGCTACACCTTC	CASSLAGQPYGYTF
TRBD1	-	TRBV5-1	TRBJ1-1	TGCGCCAGCAGCTCTGGACAGGGGGCGGTCACTGAAGCTTTCTTT	CASSSGQGAVTEAFF
TRBD1	-	TRBV29-1	TRBJ1-1	TGCAGCGGGGGACAGAGCGTGAACACTGAAGCTTTCTTT	CSGGQSVNTEAFF
TRBD1	-	TRBV25-1	TRBJ1-1	TGTGCCAGCAGTGAAGGGGACAGGACCGGTACTGAAGCTTTCTTT	CASSEGDRTGTEAFF
-	-	TRBV6-5	TRBJ2-7	TGTGCCAGCAGAAGGAGCGGACCTTACTCCTACGAGCAGTACTTC	CASRRSGPYSYEQYF